The 28 T cell receptor beta chains below come from one sample, sequenced in a study of T-cell reconstitution after alpha-beta-depleted transplantation in children (dated by TCRdb to 2015 to 2016). Library prep was done by PCR. Sequenced on an Illumina HiSeq 2500. To normalize quantification of the TCRbeta repertoire, the TCR libraries were built with molecular barcoding that relied on unique molecular identifiers. TCRdb's own reprocessing of the public reads used fastp at Q25 and MiXCR and kept productive beta chains. Every CDR3 protein is listed once, alongside the most common genes and DNA of its rows. Within this sample are around 380,000 distinct CDR3 sequences, with 11% of them counted one time only. The ten largest clones add up to about 5% of the sample. The material sequenced was PBMCs from the stem cell graft donor, taken from the stem cell graft. The source of these receptors is a human donor who donated a stem cell graft to a child with acute myeloid leukemia.

This chain connects TRBV5-8 to TRBJ1-5; tentative D call: TRBD1 (6 bases). This CDR3 contains 16 residues. With 0 bases removed from V and 7 bases from J, the gap between germline ends came to 17 bases. Germline values: CDR1 SGHTS, CDR2 YDEGEE. CDR3 in amino acids: CASSLERGLGAQPQHF. DNA for the CDR3: TGTGCCAGCAGCTTGGAGCGGGGGCTGGGGGCCCAGCCCCAGCATTTT.

This clonotype was recorded a few times. This chain joins TRBV7-8 and TRBJ2-1, with TRBD2 identical over 7 bases. The V gene end was trimmed by 2 bases and the J gene end by 6 bases; junction bases not matched to a gene: 13. This CDR3 spans 17 amino acids. The germline CDR1 and CDR2 sequences are SGHVS and FQNEAQ. DNA of the CDR3: TGTGCCAGCAGCTTAAATTCGGCGGGGGAAAGAGGCAATGAGCAGTTCTTC. Translated: CASSLNSAGERGNEQFF.

This clonotype came up many times. The CDR3 sequence: CASRTGAETQYF. For the CDR3, the DNA is TGCGCCAGCAGGACAGGGGCGGAGACCCAGTACTTC. The V call is TRBV5-1, the J call TRBJ2-5; 8 positions agree with TRBD1. Germline CDR1 SGHRS, CDR2 YFSETQ. There are 12 residues in the CDR3. Trimming removed 5 bases from V and 5 bases from J; junction bases left unmatched: 2.

The chain carries TRBV11-3 and TRBJ2-1; 8 positions agree with TRBD2. From germline, CDR1 is SGHNT and CDR2 YENEEA. J was trimmed by 7 bases and V by 1 base; bases with no gene match: 12. This CDR3 has 17 residues. This CDR3 reads CASSLGGGRRKSNEQFF. The CDR3, as DNA: TGTGCCAGCAGCTTAGGCGGGGGGCGGAGAAAATCTAATGAGCAGTTCTTC.

This rearrangement joins TRBV5-1 to TRBJ2-2, with TRBD2 matching 8 bases. Unmatched junction bases numbered 13, after V lost 6 bases and J lost 6 bases. CDR1 SGHRS and CDR2 YFSETQ come from the germline V gene. The CDR3 is 16 amino acids. For the CDR3, the DNA is TGCGCCAGCACCTCCGGGGGGGCCGTACTCCCCGGGGAGCTGTTTTTT. This codes for CASTSGGAVLPGELFF.

This chain links TRBV11-2 with TRBJ2-1; 7 bases agree with TRBD2. The junction had 11 bases not matched to a gene; V was cut back by 2 bases and J by 1 base. There are 18 residues in the CDR3. The germline V gene has CDR1 SGHAT and CDR2 FQNNGV. The CDR3 region is CASSLNLGLAGSYNEQFF. CDR3 coding DNA: TGTGCCAGCAGCTTAAATCTGGGCTTAGCGGGTTCCTACAATGAGCAGTTCTTC.

This clonotype has a handful of counts. The J gene is TRBJ2-1, the V gene TRBV5-1; D gene unclear. The V end was cut by 0 bases, the J end by 4 bases, with 8 bases between. The CDR3 length is 14 residues. From germline, CDR1 is SGHRS and CDR2 YFSETQ. The CDR3 region has the DNA TGCGCCAGCAGCTTGGAGGCGCATTACAATGAGCAGTTCTTC. Protein product: CASSLEAHYNEQFF.

In its sample, this clonotype was seen many times. The chain joins TRBV18 to TRBJ1-3; D not certain. Germline lookup yields CDR1 KGHSH and CDR2 LQKENI. This CDR3 contains 16 residues. V was clipped by 6 bases and J by 0 bases, with 15 bases between them. The CDR3 nucleotides read TGTGCCAGCTCGCAGACACAAGCGAGCTCTGGAAACACCATATATTTT. Amino acid sequence: CASSQTQASSGNTIYF.

This clonotype was detected only once. V gene TRBV3-1 combines with J gene TRBJ2-7; D possibly matches TRBD1 or TRBD2 (5 bases each). The CDR3 runs to 13 residues. Germline V gene sequence: CDR1 LGHDT, CDR2 YNNKEL (reference sequence). Trimming stripped 10 bases from V and 2 bases from J, with 15 bases between. The CDR3 here is CATCRGSTYEQYF. CDR3 in DNA: TGTGCCACCTGCCGGGGCAGCACCTACGAGCAGTACTTC.

This clonotype was observed many times. The rearrangement uses TRBV20-1 and TRBJ2-5; D is ambiguous. Germline CDR1 is DFQATT and CDR2 is SNEGSKA (reference sequence). The germline V and J ends were trimmed by 3 bases and 1 base, with 9 bases remaining between them. The CDR3 totals 13 residues. For the CDR3, the DNA is TGCAGTGCTAGGTTCCCGGGCCAAGAGACCCAGTACTTC. It codes for CSARFPGQETQYF.

This clonotype was seen only a few times. This rearrangement joins TRBV11-2 to TRBJ2-7; D tentatively fits TRBD1 or TRBD2 (5 bases each). Deletions cut 5 bases from V and 0 bases from J, with 17 bases between. In germline, CDR1 is SGHAT, CDR2 FQNNGV. The CDR3 runs to 16 residues. The CDR3 protein is CASSRSWGPISYEQYV. CDR3 bases: TGTGCCAGCAGCCGTTCCTGGGGACCAATCTCCTACGAGCAGTACGTC.

This clonotype showed up just a few times. The rearrangement uses TRBV11-2 and TRBJ2-4; 7 bases align to TRBD1. The germline V gene encodes CDR1 SGHAT and CDR2 FQNNGV. This CDR3 is built from 14 residues. V lost 4 bases, J lost 4 bases, and 4 bases stayed unmatched. For the CDR3, the DNA is TGTGCCAGCAGCTCGCCGGGACAGAAAAACATTCAGTACTTC. This translates into CASSSPGQKNIQYF.

There are many counts of this clonotype. The chain carries TRBV5-1 and TRBJ1-1, with D possibly matching TRBD1 (5 bases). The CDR3 length is 15 residues. The germline V gene has CDR1 SGHRS and CDR2 YFSETQ. V was trimmed by 3 bases and J by 0 bases, leaving 12 bases between them. The CDR3 nucleotides read TGCGCCAGCAGCTGGGGACTGAATGTGAACACTGAAGCTTTCTTT. Its protein product is CASSWGLNVNTEAFF. Full variable domain (remainder filled in from reference TRBV5-1 and TRBJ1-1): KAGVTQTPRYLIKTRGQQVTLSCSPISGHRSVSWYQQTPGQGLQFLFEYFSETQRNKGNFPGRFSGRQFSNSRSEMNVSTLELGDSALYLCASSWGLNVNTEAFFGQGTRLTVV.

This clonotype was found a few times. The rearrangement links TRBV18 to TRBJ2-1; D is possibly TRBD2 (5 bases). The V end lost 0 bases, the J end lost 10 bases, and 7 bases lay between the germline ends. The germline V gene has CDR1 KGHSH and CDR2 LQKENI. The CDR3 totals 12 residues. The CDR3 sequence: CASSPPSGEQFF. DNA for the CDR3: TGTGCCAGCTCACCACCGTCGGGAGAGCAGTTCTTC.

J is TRBJ2-7 and V is TRBV30; no definite D call. Germline CDR1 reads GTSNPN; CDR2 reads SVGIG (reference sequence). V lost 1 base, J lost 1 base, and 2 bases lay in between. The CDR3 is 11 amino acids. The CDR3 sequence is CAWSDSYEQYF. Written as DNA, the CDR3 is TGTGCCTGGAGTGATTCCTACGAGCAGTACTTC.

This clonotype was counted a few times. The V gene is TRBV6-2 or TRBV6-3, the J gene TRBJ2-3; no clear D. Per the germline V gene, CDR1 is MNHEY and CDR2 is SVGEGT. The V end lost 7 bases, the J end lost 10 bases, and 9 bases lay between the germline ends. The CDR3 covers 10 residues. The CDR3 DNA reads as TGTGCCAGCATCAGCAGATCGCAGTATTTT. Amino acids: CASISRSQYF.

The V gene is TRBV19, the J gene TRBJ2-2; TRBD2 matches at 11 bases. With V trimmed by 4 bases and J by 4 bases, 5 bases remained unmatched. The CDR3 is 16 residues long. Germline CDR1 LNHDA, CDR2 SQIVND (reference sequence). The CDR3 nucleotides are TGTGCCAGTAGTACCCATACTAGCGGGAGCACCGGGGAGCTGTTTTTT. Protein product: CASSTHTSGSTGELFF.

A few counts support this clonotype. The V gene is TRBV7-2, the J gene TRBJ1-5; no reliable D call. The CDR3 is made up of 16 amino acids. CDR1 is SGHTA, CDR2 FQGNSA, per germline. V was pared by 2 bases and J by 1 base, with 12 bases between. CDR3 nucleotide sequence: TGTGCCAGCAGCTTAACAGTCCTGTCGAGCAATCAGCCCCAGCATTTT. Its protein product is CASSLTVLSSNQPQHF.

The chain has TRBV5-1 and TRBJ1-4; D is undetermined. Germline CDR1 reads SGHRS; CDR2 reads YFSETQ. The CDR3 consists of 16 residues. V dropped 1 base and J dropped 0 bases, with 10 bases sitting between them. This chain's CDR3 is CASSLMMAATNEKLFF. The DNA of the CDR3 is TGCGCCAGCAGCTTGATGATGGCTGCAACTAATGAAAAACTGTTTTTT.

This clonotype was seen a handful of times. The chain couples TRBV9 to TRBJ2-7; D might be TRBD1 or TRBD2, each matching 5 bases. Trimming pared 3 bases from V and 1 base from J, leaving 11 bases between. Germline V CDR1 and CDR2: SGDLS, YYNGEE. CDR3 length: 14 amino acids. The CDR3 sequence: CASSARDESYEQYV. In nucleotides, the CDR3 is TGTGCCAGCAGCGCCCGGGACGAATCCTACGAGCAGTACGTC.

This clonotype was detected a few times. V gene TRBV3-1 combines with J gene TRBJ2-5; D is unresolved. Germline V lookup: CDR1 LGHDT, CDR2 YNNKEL (reference sequence). Trimming left V 0 bases short and J 5 bases short, with 7 bases between. CDR3 size: 13 residues. The CDR3 loop reads CASSQDRLETQYF. The CDR3 region has the DNA TGTGCCAGCAGCCAAGATCGCCTCGAGACCCAGTACTTC.

J is TRBJ2-7 and V is TRBV3-1, with 10 bases fitting TRBD2. The J segment lost 7 bases and the V segment lost 2 bases, leaving 8 bases of the junction unmatched. CDR1 is LGHDT and CDR2 is YNNKEL in the germline V gene (reference sequence). The CDR3 is 15 residues long. CDR3 in DNA: TGTGCCAGCAGCCAACGGACTAGCGGAGGCTCGGAGCAGTACTTC. It codes for CASSQRTSGGSEQYF.

The chain couples TRBV18 to TRBJ2-1; 9 bases agree with TRBD2. Germline CDR1 reads KGHSH; CDR2 reads LQKENI. The V and J ends lost 0 bases and 3 bases, in that order; junction bases with no gene match: 6. This CDR3 contains 17 residues. Written as DNA, the CDR3 is TGTGCCAGCTCACCACCGTCTAGCGGGGACCACTACAATGAGCAGTTCTTC. It translates to CASSPPSSGDHYNEQFF.

This clonotype was counted only a few times. J is TRBJ2-2 and V is TRBV5-1; the match to TRBD2 covers 7 bases. The germline CDR1 and CDR2 sequences are SGHRS and YFSETQ. This CDR3 is built from 15 residues. Unmatched junction bases numbered 9, after V lost 6 bases and J lost 4 bases. Here the CDR3 DNA reads TGCGCCAGCAACCTCCGGGAGGTGAGCACCGGGGAGCTGTTTTTT. Translating gives CASNLREVSTGELFF.

The chain is built from TRBV29-1 and TRBJ2-3, with 9 nucleotides matching TRBD2. V shed 7 bases, J shed 0 bases, and the junction held 5 bases outside the gene matches. The CDR3 runs 14 residues. Per germline, CDR1 SQVTM and CDR2 ANQGSEA. The CDR3 sequence: CSGTSGSSTDTQYF. DNA of the CDR3: TGCAGCGGAACTAGCGGGTCTAGCACAGATACGCAGTATTTT.

The chain links TRBV12-3 or TRBV12-4 to TRBJ2-2; no reliable D call. The V and J ends lost 4 bases and 6 bases respectively, with 12 bases between them. The CDR3 covers 14 residues. The CDR3: CASSSVGRAGELFF. The CDR3 bases are TGTGCCAGCAGTTCGGTCGGGCGCGCCGGGGAGCTGTTTTTT.

Points on this clonotype: A much larger clone lies a single base off, so this may be a read error. The chain employs TRBV29-1 and TRBJ2-2; D not certain. This CDR3 has 13 amino acids. Germline CDR1 is SQVTM and CDR2 is ANQGSEA. The V end lost 7 bases, the J end lost 2 bases, and 11 bases lay between the germline ends. CDR3 nucleotide sequence: TGCAGCGGGTCGGCAGCCAACACCGGGGAGCTGTTTTTT. Protein sequence: CSGSAANTGELFF.

This clonotype has more than one count but fewer than ten. V is TRBV20-1 and J is TRBJ1-6; 8 bases fit TRBD1. This CDR3 has 16 amino acids. Germline-derived CDR1 and CDR2 are DFQATT and SNEGSKA (reference sequence). J was trimmed by 0 bases and V by 6 bases; bases with no gene match: 7. The CDR3 DNA reads TGCAGTGCATTGGGACAGGCGAGCTCCTATAATTCACCCCTCCACTTT. This codes for CSALGQASSYNSPLHF.